Shown below are 13 T cell receptor beta chains from a single sample sequenced in a study of T cell repertoires in cytomegalovirus infection. MiXCR, run by TCRdb on the reads, gives a single entry per CDR3 protein. This table holds 370,000 or so distinct CDR3 sequences, about 35% found once. No antigen has been identified for these receptors. Sequencing was performed on cultured PBMCs, taken from culture after CMV antigen stimulation. Every receptor here comes from a human donor in good health (CMV status not recorded). Some clones in this sample may be carry-over from other donors' samples.

To note about this clonotype: Here the CDR3 omits its conserved ending phenylalanine or tryptophan, so a read error is the likely source. The chain couples TRBV18 to TRBJ1-5; D gene unclear. This CDR3 has 17 residues. CDR1 and CDR2 from the germline V gene are KGHSH and LQKENI. The V and J ends lost 3 bases and 1 base respectively, with 16 bases between them. CDR3 residues: CASSPLEVVRSNQPQHS. DNA for the CDR3: TGTGCCAGCTCACCTTTAGAAGTAGTGCGGAGCAATCAGCCCCAGCATTCT.

The CDR3 region is CASRTRDRGGNEQFF. CDR3 sequence (DNA): TGTGCCAGCAGAACGCGGGACAGGGGGGGTAATGAGCAGTTCTTC. This sequence joins TRBV6-2 or TRBV6-3 and TRBJ2-1, with 11 bases matching TRBD1. The CDR3 extends over 15 amino acids. V lost 6 bases and J lost 7; bases outside the gene matches: 8. CDR1 and CDR2 (germline): MNHEY, SVGEGT.

This clonotype is a singleton in its sample. The rearrangement joins TRBV29-1 to TRBJ2-3; a possible D gene is TRBD1 (6 bases). This CDR3 comprises 12 residues. Trimming shortened V by 5 bases and J by 4 bases, and 10 bases separated the two germline ends. Germline CDR1 is SQVTM and CDR2 is ANQGSEA. The CDR3 here is CSVTRQADTQYF. The CDR3 DNA reads TGCAGCGTTACGCGACAGGCAGATACGCAGTATTTT.

This clonotype has only a few counts. The chain couples TRBV15 to TRBJ2-5; 9 bases are a match to TRBD1. Germline lookup yields CDR1 LNHNV and CDR2 YYDKDF (reference sequence). The CDR3 runs to 15 residues. The junction had 4 bases not matched to a gene; V was cut back by 3 bases and J by 2 bases. This CDR3 reads CATSRDRGGQETQYF. The DNA for the CDR3 is TGTGCCACCAGCAGGGACAGGGGAGGACAAGAGACCCAGTACTTC.

The gene calls are TRBV6-2 or TRBV6-3 and TRBJ2-1; D not certain. V was trimmed by 5 bases and J by 3 bases, leaving 5 bases between them. The CDR3 totals 12 residues. Germline CDR1 MNHEY, CDR2 SVGEGT. CDR3 amino acids: CASSHHYNEQFF. The CDR3 nucleotides are TGTGCCAGCAGTCACCACTACAATGAGCAGTTCTTC.

The chain is built from TRBV6-4 and TRBJ1-1, with D unclear. Trimming shortened V by 0 bases and J by 0 bases, and 5 bases separated the two germline ends. This CDR3 comprises 14 residues. Germline V CDR1 and CDR2: MRHNA, SNTAGT. The CDR3 DNA sequence: TGTGCCAGCAGTGACTCGGCTCTGAACACTGAAGCTTTCTTT. Translation gives CASSDSALNTEAFF.

J is TRBJ1-5 and V is TRBV29-1; no definite D call. Germline-derived CDR1 and CDR2 are SQVTM and ANQGSEA. Trimming took 2 bases from V and 12 from J, leaving 14 bases between them. The CDR3 is made up of 12 amino acids. The DNA of the CDR3 is TGCAGCGTTGAAACCGACACTCGCTTCCAGCATTTT. Its translation: CSVETDTRFQHF.

This rearrangement joins TRBV19 to TRBJ2-1; D gene uncertain. The CDR3 spans 16 residues. Trimming took off 3 bases at V and 2 bases at J, with 14 bases between the two ends. The germline CDR1 and CDR2 sequences are LNHDA and SQIVND (reference sequence). The CDR3 reads CASSIGSSVPYNEQFF. The CDR3 DNA follows: TGTGCCAGTAGTATCGGTAGTTCGGTCCCCTACAATGAGCAGTTCTTC.

The V and J genes are TRBV7-8 and TRBJ1-3; D uncertain. CDR1 and CDR2 (germline): SGHVS, FQNEAQ. The CDR3 has 13 amino acids. Trimming shortened V by 1 base and J by 5 bases, and 6 bases separated the two germline ends. CDR3 residues: CASSLGFRNTIYF. CDR3 DNA: TGTGCCAGCAGCTTAGGGTTTAGAAACACCATATATTTT. The variable domain in full, with the rest retrieved from reference TRBV7-8 and TRBJ1-3, is GAGVSQSPRYKVAKRGQDVALRCDPISGHVSLFWYQQALGQGPEFLTYFQNEAQLDKSGLPSDRFFAERPEGSVSTLKIQRTQQEDSAVYLCASSLGFRNTIYFGEGSWLTVV.

The chain couples TRBV6-4 to TRBJ2-5; D is possibly TRBD1 (6 bases). CDR3 length equals 16 residues. Trimming removed 3 bases from V and 3 bases from J, with 17 bases in between. From germline, CDR1 is MRHNA and CDR2 SNTAGT. The CDR3: CASSEGDMYREETQYF. As DNA, the CDR3 is TGTGCCAGCAGTGAAGGAGACATGTACAGGGAAGAGACCCAGTACTTC.

The gene calls are TRBV27 and TRBJ1-6; a possible D gene is TRBD1 (6 bases). The length of the CDR3 is 15 residues. The germline V gene encodes CDR1 MNHEY and CDR2 SMNVEV (reference sequence). Trimming took off 5 bases at V and 7 bases at J, with 15 bases between the two ends. CDR3 region: CASSMDSRGNSPLHF. For the CDR3, the DNA is TGTGCCAGCAGTATGGACAGCCGCGGAAATTCACCCCTCCACTTT.

Details on this clonotype: Given the absence of the conserved phenylalanine or tryptophan at the CDR3 end, a read error is likely. The chain carries TRBV27 and TRBJ2-5; D unclear. The CDR3 loop spans 13 amino acids. V was shortened by 5 bases and J by 4 bases, with 11 bases between the two germline ends. CDR1 MNHEY and CDR2 SMNVEV come from the germline V gene (reference sequence). CDR3 nucleotide sequence: TGTGCCAGCAGTCCCTTGACGGGAGAGACCCAGTACCTC. Amino acids: CASSPLTGETQYL.

CDR3 coding DNA: TGTGCCAGCAGCTTTGGGGGGGAGACTAACTATGGCTACACCTTC. It translates to CASSFGGETNYGYTF. The chain links TRBV7-9 to TRBJ1-2; maybe TRBD1 (5 bases). Germline V lookup: CDR1 SEHNR, CDR2 FQNEAQ (reference sequence). CDR3 length: 15 amino acids. V was clipped by 3 bases and J by 0 bases, with 11 bases between them.